The T cell receptor beta chain described here comes from a study of T-cell reconstitution after alpha-beta-depleted transplantation in children. CDR3 length equals 13 residues. Trimming at V came to 6 bases and at J to 3 bases, leaving 4 bases not matched to a gene. TCRbeta library preparation incorporated unique molecular identifiers. TCRdb reanalysed the PCR reads using MiXCR and keeps one entry per CDR3 protein. The table shows about 370,000 distinct CDR3 sequences, with 20% occurring only once. This clonotype was detected a few times. The TCR sequence derives from a human donor who donated a stem cell graft to a child with acute myeloid leukemia. J is TRBJ2-7 and V is TRBV12-3 or TRBV12-4, with 8 bases fitting TRBD1. The sample consisted of PBMCs from the stem cell graft donor, taken from the stem cell graft. The CDR3 sequence: CASRVGQGYEQYF. CDR3 sequence (DNA): TGTGCCAGCAGGGTTGGACAGGGCTACGAGCAGTACTTC.